A selection of T cell receptor beta chains follows, all from one sample in a study of CD8+CD57+ T cells in acquired aplastic anemia. TCRdb re-analysed the reads in MiXCR, keeping a single row per CDR3 protein. The table has approximately 380,000 distinct CDR3 sequences, roughly 64% seen once. The sample was sorted CD4+, CD8+, or CD8+CD57+ T cells (not recorded which) from PBMCs. The receptors come from a human donor in good health, serving as a control. Each CDR3 is given without its conserved first and last residue. D genes are given only for firm matches.

TRBV6-5	14	TRBD1	ASSLKPGGRYYEQY
TRBV25-1	14	.	ACGEAGHSYNSPLH
TRBV7-7	11	.	ASSTTRGIEAF
TRBV4-3	12	.	ASSQDSWEETQY
TRBV5-1	12	.	ASSLGGDTEPLH
TRBV29-1	11	TRBD1	SASTGGITEAF
TRBV7-3	12	.	ASSVGQGRGTKY
TRBV27	12	TRBD1	ASSLLQGDTEAF
TRBV6-1	14	.	ASQPGDTGAGNTIY
TRBV7-2	14	.	ASSQGISWSNQPQH
TRBV5-4	12	.	ASSLVAGGDTQY
TRBV19	13	.	ASSTTITGANVLT
TRBV2	12	TRBD1	ASSVRTGNQPQH
TRBV29-1	10	TRBD2	SVVGGGVEQY
TRBV20-1	10	.	SAGVRAVLQY
TRBV7-3	12	.	ASSAGGGAGEAF
TRBV10-3	12	.	ATLQTESNQPQY
TRBV20-1	12	.	SASKGSTNEKLF
TRBV25-1	13	.	ARSPTAAHADEQY
TRBV12-5	12	.	ASGLRSANTEAF
TRBV19	12	.	ASNPTGKEETQY
TRBV10-2	11	.	ASSEGKSYEQY
TRBV2	11	.	ASIAANLANLH
TRBV7-2	12	.	ASSLEVRVTEAF
TRBV7-2	13	.	ASSPNQGGDNQQF
TRBV5-1	12	.	ASSSTGPSSTQY
TRBV29-1	12	TRBD2	SVGASGGAYEQY
TRBV10-3	13	TRBD1	ASSYSQGDVSGQY
TRBV9	12	.	ASSVVSGALGET
TRBV5-1	13	.	ASSVGTTEHYGYT
TRBV5-1	15	TRBD2	ASSLGLAGGISYEQY
TRBV7-2	11	.	ASSLDPRGPLH
TRBV7-2	12	.	ASSQVGTAHGYT
TRBV30	12	.	AGSPGGTFTGYT
TRBV2	10	.	ASSITYSPLH
TRBV6-6	9	.	ASKGVQLQH
TRBV10-3	13	.	ASSERPASYNEQF
TRBV7-2	13	.	ASSPAQKPTDTQY
TRBV12-3/TRBV12-4	13	.	ASSTFGSGNTEAF
TRBV7-2	13	.	ASSLEYRQEQFLY
TRBV12-3/TRBV12-4	14	.	ASRPILRDPLNTIY
TRBV7-9	10	.	ASSRTAYEQY
TRBV19	13	.	ASSITGTGNQPQH
TRBV19	19	.	ASSIGIGRMDREDGGETQY
TRBV7-2	14	TRBD2	ASSLAFGGSDYTQY
TRBV9	12	TRBD2	ASSGGAGGGELF
TRBV5-1	13	.	ASSNRDVDSNVLT
TRBV7-2	14	.	ASSLERSYEQYFLH
TRBV20-1	13	.	SARVTCGGTDTQY
TRBV29-1	12	.	SAQGGSGASVLT